Below, one TCR beta chain is given with its context. The antigen is unknown. This record comes from a study of cytomegalovirus exposure and HLA in healthy donors. Study results and caveats: Researchers reported in a later analysis that common viral pathogens appeared linked to several top clusters. High sensitivity and specificity were reportedly achieved when the classifier diagnosed cytomegalovirus status.

Primers included in the PCR were 60 Vbeta and 13 Jbeta primers. Sequencing was performed with immunoSEQ multiplex PCR; in TCRdb, only in-frame clones are kept and a portion is missing. The sample yields roughly 180,000 clones, roughly 82% seen once. Trimming shortened V by 4 bases and J by 4 bases, and 13 bases separated the two germline ends. Germline CDR1 SNHLY, CDR2 FYNNEI. The CDR3 has 14 amino acids. The chain is built from TRBV2 and TRBJ1-1; TRBD1 might be the D (5 bases). The receptor was isolated from a girl aged 2 to 10 in good health and CMV-seropositive. Sequenced sample: PBMCs. The CDR3, as DNA: TGTGCCAGCAGTGCCCGACAGATTTCCACTGAAGCTTTCTTT. It codes for CASSARQISTEAFF.